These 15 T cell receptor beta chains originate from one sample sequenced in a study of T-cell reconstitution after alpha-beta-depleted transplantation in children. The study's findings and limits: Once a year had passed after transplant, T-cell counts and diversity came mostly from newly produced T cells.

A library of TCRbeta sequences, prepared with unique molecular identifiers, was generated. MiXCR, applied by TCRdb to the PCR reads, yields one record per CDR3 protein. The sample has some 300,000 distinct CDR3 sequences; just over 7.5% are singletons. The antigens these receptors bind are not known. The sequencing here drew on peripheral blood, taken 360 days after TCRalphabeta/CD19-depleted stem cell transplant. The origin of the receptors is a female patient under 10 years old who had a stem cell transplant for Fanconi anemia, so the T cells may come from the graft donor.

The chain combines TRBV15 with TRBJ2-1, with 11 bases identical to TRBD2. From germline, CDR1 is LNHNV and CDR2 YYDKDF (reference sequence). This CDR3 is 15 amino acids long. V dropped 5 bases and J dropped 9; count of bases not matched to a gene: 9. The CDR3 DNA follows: TGTGCCACCAGCGCATTAGCGGGGGGGCCGGGTGAGCAGTTCTTC. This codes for CATSALAGGPGEQFF.

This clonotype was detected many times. The CDR3, as DNA: TGTGCCAGCAGATACCACCCAGGCAGGACAGATACGCAGTATTTT. Encoded protein: CASRYHPGRTDTQYF. The chain links TRBV12-3 or TRBV12-4 to TRBJ2-3; D ambiguous. Trimming took off 6 bases at V and 3 bases at J, with 16 bases between the two ends. This CDR3 has 15 amino acids.

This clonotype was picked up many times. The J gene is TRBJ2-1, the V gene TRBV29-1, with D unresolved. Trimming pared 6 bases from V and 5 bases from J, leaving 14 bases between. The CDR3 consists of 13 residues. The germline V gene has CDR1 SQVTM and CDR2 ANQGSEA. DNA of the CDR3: TGCAGCGTCCACCTCAACCAGAACAATGAGCAGTTCTTC. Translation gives CSVHLNQNNEQFF.

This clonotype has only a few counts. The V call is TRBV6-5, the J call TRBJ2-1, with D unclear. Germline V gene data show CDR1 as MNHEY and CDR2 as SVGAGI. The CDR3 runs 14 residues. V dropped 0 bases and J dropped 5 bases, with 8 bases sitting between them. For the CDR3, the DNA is TGTGCCAGCAGTTACTCGAGCAGTGACAATGAGCAGTTCTTC. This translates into CASSYSSSDNEQFF.

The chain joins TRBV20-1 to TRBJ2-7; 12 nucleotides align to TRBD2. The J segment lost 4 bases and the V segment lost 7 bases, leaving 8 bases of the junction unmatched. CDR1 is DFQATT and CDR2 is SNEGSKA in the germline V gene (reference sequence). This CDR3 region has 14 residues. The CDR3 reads CSGQLAGGAYEQYF. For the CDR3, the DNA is TGCAGTGGCCAACTAGCGGGGGGCGCGTACGAGCAGTACTTC.

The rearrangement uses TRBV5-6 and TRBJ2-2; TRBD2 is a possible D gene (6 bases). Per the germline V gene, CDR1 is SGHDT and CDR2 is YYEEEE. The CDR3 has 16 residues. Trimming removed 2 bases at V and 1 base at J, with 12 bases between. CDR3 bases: TGTGCCAGCAGCTTACTCGGGACTCAGAACACCGGGGAGCTGTTTTTT. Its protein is CASSLLGTQNTGELFF.

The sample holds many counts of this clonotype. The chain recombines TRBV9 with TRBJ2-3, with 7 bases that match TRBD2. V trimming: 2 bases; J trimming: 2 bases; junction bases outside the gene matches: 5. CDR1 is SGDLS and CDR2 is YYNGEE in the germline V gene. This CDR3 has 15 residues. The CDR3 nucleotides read TGTGCCAGCAGCGTGGAAGGGAGGGCCACAGATACGCAGTATTTT. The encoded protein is CASSVEGRATDTQYF.

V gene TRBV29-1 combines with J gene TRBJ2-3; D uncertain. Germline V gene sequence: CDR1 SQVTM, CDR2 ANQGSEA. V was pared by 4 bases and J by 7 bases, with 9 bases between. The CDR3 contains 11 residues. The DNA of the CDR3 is TGCAGCGTTGTACCCCAACATACGCAGTATTTT. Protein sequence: CSVVPQHTQYF.

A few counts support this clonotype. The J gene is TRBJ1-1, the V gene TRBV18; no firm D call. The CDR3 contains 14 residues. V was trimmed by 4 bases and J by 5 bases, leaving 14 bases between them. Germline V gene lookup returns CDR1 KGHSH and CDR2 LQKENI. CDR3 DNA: TGTGCCAGCTCACTCCGGCCGGGTCGGACTGAAGCTTTCTTT. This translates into CASSLRPGRTEAFF.

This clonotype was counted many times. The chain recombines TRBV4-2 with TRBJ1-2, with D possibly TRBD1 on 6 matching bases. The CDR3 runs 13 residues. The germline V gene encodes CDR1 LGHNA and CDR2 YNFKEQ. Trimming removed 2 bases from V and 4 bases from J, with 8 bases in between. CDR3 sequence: CASSQTGIYGYTF. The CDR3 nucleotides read TGTGCCAGCAGCCAAACAGGGATCTATGGCTACACCTTC.

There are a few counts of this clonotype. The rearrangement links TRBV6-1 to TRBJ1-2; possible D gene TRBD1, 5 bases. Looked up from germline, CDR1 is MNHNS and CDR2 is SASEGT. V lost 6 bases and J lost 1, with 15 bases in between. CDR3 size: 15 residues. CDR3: CASRAGPIGNYGYTF. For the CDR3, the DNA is TGTGCCAGCAGGGCAGGGCCTATCGGTAACTATGGCTACACCTTC.

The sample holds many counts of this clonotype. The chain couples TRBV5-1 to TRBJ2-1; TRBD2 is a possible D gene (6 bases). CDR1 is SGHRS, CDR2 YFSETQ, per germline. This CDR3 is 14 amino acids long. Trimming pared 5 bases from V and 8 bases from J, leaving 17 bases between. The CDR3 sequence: CASSVRQGGDEQFF. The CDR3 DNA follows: TGCGCCAGCAGTGTGAGGCAGGGAGGTGATGAGCAGTTCTTC.

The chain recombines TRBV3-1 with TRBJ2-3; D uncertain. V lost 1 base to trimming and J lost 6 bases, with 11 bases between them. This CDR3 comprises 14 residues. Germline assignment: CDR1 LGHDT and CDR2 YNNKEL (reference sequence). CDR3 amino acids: CASSQGALGDTQYF. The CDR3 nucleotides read TGTGCCAGCAGCCAAGGGGCCTTAGGGGATACGCAGTATTTT.

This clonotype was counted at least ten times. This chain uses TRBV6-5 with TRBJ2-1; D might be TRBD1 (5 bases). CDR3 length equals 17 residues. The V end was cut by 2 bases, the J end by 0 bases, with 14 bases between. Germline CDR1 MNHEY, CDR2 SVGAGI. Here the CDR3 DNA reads TGTGCCAGCAGTTACAGGGGCCTGGAGAGCTCCTACAATGAGCAGTTCTTC. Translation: CASSYRGLESSYNEQFF.

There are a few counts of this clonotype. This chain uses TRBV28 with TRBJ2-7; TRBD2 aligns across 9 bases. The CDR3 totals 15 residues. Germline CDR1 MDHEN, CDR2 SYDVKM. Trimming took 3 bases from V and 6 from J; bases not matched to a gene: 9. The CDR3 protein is CASSLAGGPGIEQYF. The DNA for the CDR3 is TGTGCCAGCAGTTTGGCGGGGGGGCCTGGAATCGAGCAGTACTTC.